The clone carrying this T cell receptor beta chain has a handful of counts. Its antigen is still unknown. This sample was taken from a study of CD8 T cells in ankylosing spondylitis. Each CDR3 protein is one row after TCRdb ran MiXCR on the 5' RACE reads. Seen here are roughly 400,000 distinct CDR3 sequences, about 20% observed once, and the top ten hold roughly 16%. Study-wide results and limits: Apparently characteristic of ankylosing spondylitis blood was a TCR beta motif (about 8 highly homologous variants).

CDR3 length: 18 amino acids. Trimming cost V 7 bases and J 0 bases; bases outside gene matches: 14. CDR1 and CDR2 (germline): ENHRY, SYGVKD. This TCR was sampled from a male donor with ankylosing spondylitis. The specimen sequenced was blood, either unsorted or a sorted T cell fraction (not recorded which). The gene calls are TRBV10-3 and TRBJ1-1, with 10 bases lining up with TRBD1. The CDR3 sequence is CAIKERGTGAILNTEAFF. The CDR3 nucleotides are TGTGCCATCAAAGAGCGAGGGACAGGGGCTATTTTGAACACTGAAGCTTTCTTT.